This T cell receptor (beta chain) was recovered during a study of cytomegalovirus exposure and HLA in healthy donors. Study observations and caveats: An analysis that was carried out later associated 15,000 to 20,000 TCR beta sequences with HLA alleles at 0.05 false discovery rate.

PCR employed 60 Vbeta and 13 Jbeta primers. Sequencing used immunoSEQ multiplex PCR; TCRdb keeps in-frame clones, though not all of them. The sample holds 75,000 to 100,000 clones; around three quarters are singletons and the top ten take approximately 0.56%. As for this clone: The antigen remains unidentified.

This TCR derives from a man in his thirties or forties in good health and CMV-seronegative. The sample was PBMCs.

CDR3 amino acids: CASSIGGSRQNIQYF. CDR3 coding DNA: TGTGCCAGTAGTATCGGGGGATCCCGCCAAAACATTCAGTACTTC. V gene TRBV19 combines with J gene TRBJ2-4; weak D call: TRBD2 (6 bases). The CDR3 runs to 15 residues. Trimming left V 3 bases short and J 5 bases short, with 14 bases between. The germline CDR1 and CDR2 sequences are LNHDA and SQIVND (reference sequence).